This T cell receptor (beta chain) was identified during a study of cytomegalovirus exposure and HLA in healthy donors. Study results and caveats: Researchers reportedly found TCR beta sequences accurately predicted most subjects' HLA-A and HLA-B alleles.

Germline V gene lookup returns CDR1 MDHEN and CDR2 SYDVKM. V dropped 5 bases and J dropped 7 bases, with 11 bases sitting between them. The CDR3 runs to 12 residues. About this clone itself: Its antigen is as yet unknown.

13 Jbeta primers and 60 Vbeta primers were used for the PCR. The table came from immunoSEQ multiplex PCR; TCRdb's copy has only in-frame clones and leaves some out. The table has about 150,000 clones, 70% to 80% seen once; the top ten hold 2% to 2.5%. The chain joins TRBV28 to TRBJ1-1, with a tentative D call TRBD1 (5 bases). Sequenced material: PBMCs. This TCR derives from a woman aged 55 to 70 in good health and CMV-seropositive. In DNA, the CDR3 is TGTGCCAGCAGTGGGCCGGGGGTTGAAGCTTTCTTT. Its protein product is CASSGPGVEAFF. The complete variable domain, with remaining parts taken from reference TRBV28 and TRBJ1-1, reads DVKVTQSSRYLVKRTGEKVFLECVQDMDHENMFWYRQDPGLGLRLIYFSYDVKMKEKGDIPEGYSVSREKKERFSLILESASTNQTSMYLCASSGPGVEAFFGQGTRLTVV.